The 21 T cell receptor beta chains below all came from one sample that was sequenced in a study of identical twins. TCRdb re-analysed the 5' RACE reads in MiXCR, keeping a single row per CDR3 protein. The sample yields about 240,000 distinct CDR3 sequences, around 7.6% seen once. This same sample was also taken into another study, of yellow fever vaccine responses in identical twins.

The sequencing input was CD8+ T cells sorted from blood. These receptors all stem from a woman aged 18-29 years in good health.

The chain combines TRBV5-1 with TRBJ2-3; TRBD2 matches at 8 bases. This CDR3 has 16 amino acids. Germline assignment: CDR1 SGHRS and CDR2 YFSETQ. V gave up 0 bases and J gave up 5 bases; unmatched junction bases: 8. CDR3 loop: CASSLEFGGAGDTQYF. CDR3 DNA: TGCGCCAGCAGCTTGGAATTCGGGGGGGCGGGAGATACGCAGTATTTT. Full variable domain (remainder filled in from reference TRBV5-1 and TRBJ2-3): KAGVTQTPRYLIKTRGQQVTLSCSPISGHRSVSWYQQTPGQGLQFLFEYFSETQRNKGNFPGRFSGRQFSNSRSEMNVSTLELGDSALYLCASSLEFGGAGDTQYFGPGTRLTVL.

The chain links TRBV29-1 to TRBJ2-3; D might be TRBD2 (6 bases). Germline CDR1 reads SQVTM; CDR2 reads ANQGSEA. The ends were cut back, 6 bases at V and 2 bases at J, with 15 bases in the middle. The CDR3 has 14 amino acids. In DNA form, the CDR3 reads TGCAGCGTGATTGGGACTTCCAACACAGATACGCAGTATTTT. Its protein is CSVIGTSNTDTQYF.

The chain is built from TRBV7-9 and TRBJ2-3, with 11 bases fitting TRBD2. Germline CDR1 is SEHNR and CDR2 is FQNEAQ (reference sequence). The CDR3 loop spans 16 amino acids. Trimming at V came to 7 bases and at J to 1 base, leaving 7 bases not matched to a gene. The chain's CDR3 is CASNALAGGGTDTQYF. The CDR3 bases are TGTGCCAGCAACGCTCTAGCGGGAGGAGGCACAGATACGCAGTATTTT.

This clonotype has a count of ten or more. The chain links TRBV15 to TRBJ2-1; 8 bases match TRBD2. The germline V gene encodes CDR1 LNHNV and CDR2 YYDKDF (reference sequence). The CDR3 contains 15 residues. After removal of 4 bases from V and 8 bases from J, the junction contained 10 bases not matched to a gene. The CDR3 region is CATSIFSGSGYEQFF. In DNA, the CDR3 is TGTGCCACCAGCATCTTCAGCGGGAGTGGGTATGAGCAGTTCTTC.

This clonotype came up many times. V usage is TRBV2 and J usage is TRBJ2-3; D may be TRBD1 (6 bases). From germline, CDR1 is SNHLY and CDR2 FYNNEI. CDR3 length: 13 amino acids. V dropped 10 bases and J dropped 0 bases, with 11 bases sitting between them. In nucleotides, the CDR3 is TGTGCCACCCGGACAGAAAGCACAGATACGCAGTATTTT. Translating it yields CATRTESTDTQYF. The whole variable domain, remainder taken from reference TRBV2 and TRBJ2-3, is EPEVTQTPSHQVTQMGQEVILRCVPISNHLYFYWYRQILGQKVEFLVSFYNNEISEKSEIFDDQFSVERPDGSNFTLKIRSTKLEDSAMYFCATRTESTDTQYFGPGTRLTVL.

This clonotype was detected only a few times. This chain connects TRBV11-2 to TRBJ2-2; D is unresolved. CDR1 and CDR2 (germline): SGHAT, FQNNGV. Trimming stripped 2 bases from V and 1 base from J, with 14 bases between. This CDR3 is 17 amino acids long. CDR3 region: CASSLFALRQNTGELFF. As DNA, the CDR3 is TGTGCCAGCAGCTTATTTGCCCTGAGACAGAACACCGGGGAGCTGTTTTTT.

This clonotype was seen repeatedly, ten times or more. This chain joins TRBV12-3 or TRBV12-4 and TRBJ1-5; the match to TRBD1 covers 8 bases. V trimming: 3 bases; J trimming: 6 bases; junction bases outside the gene matches: 4. The CDR3 length is 14 residues. The DNA of the CDR3 is TGTGCCAGCAGTTTGGACAGGGTGGGTCAGCCCCAGCATTTT. It translates to CASSLDRVGQPQHF.

The chain has TRBV12-3 or TRBV12-4 and TRBJ2-2; the D is unclear. With 3 bases removed from V and 3 bases from J, the gap between germline ends came to 8 bases. The CDR3 loop spans 14 amino acids. The CDR3 is CASSLLVYTGELFF. The CDR3 nucleotides read TGTGCCAGCAGTTTGTTAGTTTACACCGGGGAGCTGTTTTTT.

This clonotype has a count of ten or more. The chain combines TRBV5-1 with TRBJ2-2, with D possibly called TRBD1 or TRBD2 (6 bases each). This CDR3 contains 19 residues. Germline lookup yields CDR1 SGHRS and CDR2 YFSETQ. The V and J ends lost 4 bases and 0 bases respectively, with 22 bases between them. Here the CDR3 reads CASSPGLGGDTTNTGELFF. The CDR3, as DNA: TGCGCCAGCAGCCCAGGACTGGGCGGGGACACTACGAACACCGGGGAGCTGTTTTTT.

This clonotype was seen more than once but under ten times. CDR3 loop: CASSPDLGGYYNEQFF. The CDR3 nucleotides are TGCGCCAGCAGCCCCGACCTAGGGGGATACTACAATGAGCAGTTCTTC. This rearrangement joins TRBV10-2 to TRBJ2-1; maybe TRBD1 (6 bases). CDR3 size: 16 residues. V lost 6 bases and J 3 bases, leaving 18 bases between the germline ends. Germline CDR1 WSHSY, CDR2 SAAADI.

This clonotype was counted ten times or more. The rearrangement links TRBV9 to TRBJ1-1; 8 bases map to TRBD1. After removal of 4 bases from V and 3 bases from J, the junction contained 11 bases not matched to a gene. Per the germline V gene, CDR1 is SGDLS and CDR2 is YYNGEE. The CDR3 is 16 residues long. The CDR3 DNA follows: TGTGCCAGCAGCCTAGAGGCAGGGGGCGCTTACACTGAAGCTTTCTTT. Translating it yields CASSLEAGGAYTEAFF.

This clonotype was picked up a small number of times. The genes are TRBV7-3 and TRBJ2-3, with TRBD2 identical over 9 bases. Germline lookup yields CDR1 SGHTA and CDR2 FQGTGA. V shed 4 bases and J 4 bases; nucleotides not matched to a gene: 9. This CDR3 is 16 amino acids long. The CDR3 DNA follows: TGTGCCAGCAGCTCAAATAGCGGGGGCCACGCAGATACGCAGTATTTT. Translated, it gives CASSSNSGGHADTQYF.

This clonotype was observed a handful of times. This sequence joins TRBV5-1 and TRBJ2-1; maybe TRBD1 (5 bases). Germline V lookup: CDR1 SGHRS, CDR2 YFSETQ. There are 12 residues in the CDR3. Trimming cost V 4 bases and J 8 bases, with 10 bases left between them. CDR3 nucleotides: TGCGCCAGCAGCCCTCTAGGGGATGAGCAGTTCTTC. Residues: CASSPLGDEQFF.

This clonotype was detected a few times. The chain joins TRBV29-1 to TRBJ2-3, with 7 bases that match TRBD2. Losses at the gene ends were 4 bases for V and 4 bases for J; bases not matched to a gene: 8. Germline V gene sequence: CDR1 SQVTM, CDR2 ANQGSEA. The CDR3 consists of 14 residues. Here the CDR3 DNA reads TGCAGCGTTGCGGCGGGGGAGGGCCCAGATACGCAGTATTTT. Its translation: CSVAAGEGPDTQYF.

J is TRBJ2-1 and V is TRBV7-6, with 9 bases lining up with TRBD1. Germline CDR1 reads SGHVS; CDR2 reads FNYEAQ. The CDR3 is 14 amino acids. The V and J ends lost 5 bases and 7 bases, in that order; junction bases with no gene match: 6. CDR3 sequence (DNA): TGTGCCAGCAGCCCGAACAGGGGGCAAAATGAGCAGTTCTTC. Its translation is CASSPNRGQNEQFF.

This clonotype has more than one count but fewer than ten. The rearrangement links TRBV25-1 to TRBJ2-5; D not resolved. The CDR3 has 12 residues. Between the trimmed V and J ends, which lost 4 bases and 4 bases, there was a span of 7 bases. CDR1 is MGHDK, CDR2 SYGVNS, per germline. The CDR3 region is CASSAGLETQYF. The DNA of the CDR3 is TGTGCCAGCAGTGCCGGGTTAGAGACCCAGTACTTC.

In its sample, this clonotype was seen many times. The chain joins TRBV4-1 to TRBJ1-4; 10 bases line up with TRBD1. CDR1 and CDR2 from the germline V gene are MGHRA and YSYEKL. This CDR3 is built from 16 residues. J gave up 6 bases and V 4 bases, and 8 bases lay outside the gene matches. This CDR3 is CASSLSTGTGDEKLFF. The CDR3 DNA follows: TGCGCCAGCAGCCTTTCCACCGGGACAGGGGATGAAAAACTGTTTTTT.

V gene TRBV7-2 combines with J gene TRBJ2-1; unclear D gene. V lost 5 bases and J 0 bases, leaving 11 bases between the germline ends. The CDR3 is made up of 15 amino acids. The germline gives CDR1 SGHTA, CDR2 FQGNSA. The CDR3 DNA reads as TGTGCCAGCAGCCCTACGATGAGCTCCTACAATGAGCAGTTCTTC. As protein: CASSPTMSSYNEQFF.

The chain couples TRBV20-1 to TRBJ2-7; 11 nucleotides agree with TRBD1. The CDR3 extends over 17 amino acids. The germline CDR1 and CDR2 sequences are DFQATT and SNEGSKA (reference sequence). CDR3 sequence (DNA): TGCATTGCCCCCGGACAGGGGGCTGGACGTTCTTTAGGCGAGCAGTACTTC. Protein: CIAPGQGAGRSLGEQYF.

This clonotype occurred a few times. This chain connects TRBV10-3 to TRBJ1-1, with TRBD1 as a possible D gene (5 bases). The germline CDR1 and CDR2 sequences are ENHRY and SYGVKD. The CDR3 consists of 17 residues. With 3 bases removed from V and 3 bases from J, the gap between germline ends came to 20 bases. DNA of the CDR3: TGTGCCATCAGTGAAATAGAGAGGGACCAGCGGGACACTGAAGCTTTCTTT. Amino acids: CAISEIERDQRDTEAFF.

This clonotype turned up a few times. This sequence joins TRBV14 and TRBJ2-7; possible D gene TRBD2, 6 bases. The germline V gene has CDR1 SGHDN and CDR2 FVKESK. V was pared by 0 bases and J by 3 bases, with 12 bases between. This CDR3 has 15 residues. The CDR3 DNA reads TGTGCCAGCAGCCAAGATGGGGGGACGCACTACGAGCAGTACGTC. Its protein is CASSQDGGTHYEQYV.